What follows is one T cell receptor beta chain and its context. After removal of 6 bases from V and 5 bases from J, the junction contained 8 bases not matched to a gene. The CDR3 has 15 amino acids. CDR1 is SEHNR and CDR2 is FQNEAQ in the germline V gene (reference sequence). These data come from a study of blood T cell repertoires in COVID-19. About the study: The cDNA or gDNA used as material had been derived from T cells, B-cell-depleted T cells, or PBMCs.

Per the original data handling: Nucleated cell number was recorded as an estimate derived from reference gene primer amplification. Generated by immunoSEQ multiplex PCR, the TCRdb table keeps only in-frame clones and is missing some. From that table come the V and J calls and clone size; the DNA was used to work out D and trimming. The data hold 180,000 or so clones, with around 80% observed a single time. The rearrangement joins TRBV7-9 to TRBJ2-2; TRBD1 aligns across 8 bases. Sequencing was done on a sample of peripheral blood. The TCR comes from a woman in her forties with COVID-19, enrolled during active disease. CDR3 in DNA: TGTGCCAGCAGACCGCAGGGGGCGAGGACCGGGGAGCTGTTTTTT. This gives the protein CASRPQGARTGELFF.